This T cell receptor beta chain is drawn from a study of identical twins. Study outcomes and limitations: Cord blood's abundant beta clonotypes had fewer insertions, unlike memory repertoires.

As for this clonotype: Its antigen is currently unknown.

Via MiXCR, TCRdb re-called the 5' RACE reads, giving one row per CDR3 protein. The table records 500,000 to 600,000 distinct CDR3 sequences, roughly a fifth of them present only once. Germline CDR1 and CDR2: SEHNR and FQNEAQ (reference sequence). The CDR3 is 13 residues long. J lost 8 bases, V lost 6 bases, and 2 bases had no gene match. In addition, the sample was reused for a study of T cells expressing NK-cell markers.

The gene calls are TRBV7-9 and TRBJ2-1; TRBD2 matches 12 bases. The sequenced sample was CD4+ T cells sorted from blood. The receptor comes from a woman between 18 and 29 years old in good health. Written as DNA, the CDR3 is TGTGCCAGCAGGTGGACTAGCGGGGATGAGCAGTTCTTC. Its translation: CASRWTSGDEQFF.